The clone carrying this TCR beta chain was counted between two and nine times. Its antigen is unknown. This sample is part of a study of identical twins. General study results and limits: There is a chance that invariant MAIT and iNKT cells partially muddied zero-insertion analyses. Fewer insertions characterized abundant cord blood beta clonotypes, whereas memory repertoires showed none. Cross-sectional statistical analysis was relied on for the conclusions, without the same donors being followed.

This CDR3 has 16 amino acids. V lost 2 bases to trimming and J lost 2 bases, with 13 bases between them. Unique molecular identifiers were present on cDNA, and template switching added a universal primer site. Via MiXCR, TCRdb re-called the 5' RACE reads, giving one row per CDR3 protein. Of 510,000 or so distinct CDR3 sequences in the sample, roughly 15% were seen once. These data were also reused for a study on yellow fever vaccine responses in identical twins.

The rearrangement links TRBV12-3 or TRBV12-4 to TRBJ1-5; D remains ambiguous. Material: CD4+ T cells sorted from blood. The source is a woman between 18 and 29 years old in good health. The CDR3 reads CASSLFGRMGNQPQHF. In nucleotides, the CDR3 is TGTGCCAGCAGTTTATTCGGCAGGATGGGCAATCAGCCCCAGCATTTT.